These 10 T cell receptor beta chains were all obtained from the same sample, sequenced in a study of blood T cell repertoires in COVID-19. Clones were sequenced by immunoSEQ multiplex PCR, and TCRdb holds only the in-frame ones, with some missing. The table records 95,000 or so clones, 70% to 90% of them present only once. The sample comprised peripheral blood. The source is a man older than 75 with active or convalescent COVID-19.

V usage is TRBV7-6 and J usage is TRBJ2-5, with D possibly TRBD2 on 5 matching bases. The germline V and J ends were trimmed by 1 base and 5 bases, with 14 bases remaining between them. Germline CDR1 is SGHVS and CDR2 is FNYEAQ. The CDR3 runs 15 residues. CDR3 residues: CASSLGSGVWETQYF. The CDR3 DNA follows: TGTGCCAGCAGCTTAGGTTCCGGGGTTTGGGAGACCCAGTACTTC.

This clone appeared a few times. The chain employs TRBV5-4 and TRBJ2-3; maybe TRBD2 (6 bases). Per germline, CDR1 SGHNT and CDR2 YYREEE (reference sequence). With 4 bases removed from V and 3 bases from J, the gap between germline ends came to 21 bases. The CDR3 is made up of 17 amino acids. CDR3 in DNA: TGTGCCAGCAGCCCTCCCCCCCCGGGAGTGAGGACAGATACGCAGTATTTT. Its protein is CASSPPPPGVRTDTQYF. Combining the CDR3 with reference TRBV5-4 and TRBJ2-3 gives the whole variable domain ETGVTQSPTHLIKTRGQQVTLRCSSQSGHNTVSWYQQALGQGPQFIFQYYREEENGRGNFPPRFSGLQFPNYSSELNVNALELDDSALYLCASSPPPPGVRTDTQYFGPGTRLTVL.

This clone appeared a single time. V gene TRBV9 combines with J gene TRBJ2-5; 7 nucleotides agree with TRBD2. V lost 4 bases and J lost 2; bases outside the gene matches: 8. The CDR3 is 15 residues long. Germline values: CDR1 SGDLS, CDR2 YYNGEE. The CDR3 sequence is CASSFSGSTQETQYF. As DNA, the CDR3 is TGTGCCAGCAGCTTTAGCGGGTCAACACAAGAGACCCAGTACTTC.

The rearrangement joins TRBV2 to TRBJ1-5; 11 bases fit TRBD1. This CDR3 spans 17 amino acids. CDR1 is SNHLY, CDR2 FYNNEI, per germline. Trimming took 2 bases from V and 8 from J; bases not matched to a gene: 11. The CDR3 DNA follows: TGTGCCAGCAGTGAAATCCGGGACAGGGGGTTACGAGAGCCCCAGCATTTT. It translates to CASSEIRDRGLREPQHF.

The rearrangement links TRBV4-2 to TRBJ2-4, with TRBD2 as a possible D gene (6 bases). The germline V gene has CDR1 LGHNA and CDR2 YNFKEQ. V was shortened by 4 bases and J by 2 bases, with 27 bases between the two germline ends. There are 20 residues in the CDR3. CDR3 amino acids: CASSREDYPGGPASKNIQYF. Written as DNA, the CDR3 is TGTGCCAGCAGCCGGGAGGATTACCCCGGAGGGCCGGCGTCCAAAAACATTCAGTACTTC.

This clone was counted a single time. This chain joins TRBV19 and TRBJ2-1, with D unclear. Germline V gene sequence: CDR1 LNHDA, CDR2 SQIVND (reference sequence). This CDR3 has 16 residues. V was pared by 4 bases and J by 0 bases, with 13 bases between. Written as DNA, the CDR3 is TGTGCCAGTAGTACAGGTGGTGGGCCCTCCTACAATGAGCAGTTCTTC. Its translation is CASSTGGGPSYNEQFF.

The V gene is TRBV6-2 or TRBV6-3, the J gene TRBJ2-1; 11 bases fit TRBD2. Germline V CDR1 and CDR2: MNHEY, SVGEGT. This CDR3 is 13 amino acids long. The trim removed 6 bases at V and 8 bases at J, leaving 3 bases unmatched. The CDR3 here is CASSGLAGYEQFF. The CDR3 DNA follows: TGTGCCAGCAGCGGACTAGCGGGCTATGAGCAGTTCTTC.

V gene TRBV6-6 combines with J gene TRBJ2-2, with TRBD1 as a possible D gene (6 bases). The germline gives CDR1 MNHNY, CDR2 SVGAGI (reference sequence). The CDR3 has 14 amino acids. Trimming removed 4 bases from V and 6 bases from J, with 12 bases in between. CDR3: CASSSPQGSGELFF. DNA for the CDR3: TGTGCCAGCAGTTCCCCCCAGGGGTCCGGGGAGCTGTTTTTT.

CDR3 sequence reads: CAISELGLAGVGNEQFF. In nucleotides, the CDR3 is TGTGCCATCAGTGAGTTGGGACTAGCGGGAGTGGGCAATGAGCAGTTCTTC. J is TRBJ2-1 and V is TRBV10-3, with 14 bases fitting TRBD2. The trim removed 1 base at V and 6 bases at J, leaving 5 bases unmatched. Looked up from germline, CDR1 is ENHRY and CDR2 is SYGVKD. The length of the CDR3 is 17 residues.

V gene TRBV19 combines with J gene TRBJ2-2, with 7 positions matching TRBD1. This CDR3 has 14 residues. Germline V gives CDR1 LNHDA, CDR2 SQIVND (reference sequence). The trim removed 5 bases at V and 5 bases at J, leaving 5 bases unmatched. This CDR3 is CASSATGITGELFF. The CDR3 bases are TGTGCCAGTAGTGCGACAGGGATAACCGGGGAGCTGTTTTTT.